These 20 T cell receptor beta chains originate from one sample sequenced in a study of blood T cell repertoires in COVID-19. TCRdb's table, derived via immunoSEQ multiplex PCR, lists solely in-frame clones and lacks some. The sample has roughly 350,000 clones; more than 85% are singletons. The material sequenced was PBMCs or T cells enriched from blood (not recorded which). The receptors were gathered from a woman aged 30 to 39 who had recovered from COVID-19.

The V gene is TRBV27, the J gene TRBJ2-7, with D hard to call. The V end lost 0 bases, the J end lost 5 bases, and 8 bases lay between the germline ends. The germline V gene encodes CDR1 MNHEY and CDR2 SMNVEV (reference sequence). CDR3 length: 13 residues. The CDR3 protein is CASSLSVQNEQYF. The CDR3 DNA sequence: TGTGCCAGCAGTTTATCTGTCCAGAACGAGCAGTACTTC.

J is TRBJ1-4 and V is TRBV7-2; TRBD1 matches 7 bases. Germline V lookup: CDR1 SGHTA, CDR2 FQGNSA. The ends lost 3 bases at V and 8 bases at J; junction bases unmatched: 3. There are 13 residues in the CDR3. The DNA of the CDR3 is TGTGCCAGCAGCTTTGGGACAGACGAAAAACTGTTTTTT. Its translation is CASSFGTDEKLFF.

To note about this clone: Additional DNA sequences in this sample encode the identical CDR3. The chain combines TRBV3-1 (or the pseudogene TRBV3-2) with TRBJ1-2; D is unresolved. This CDR3 comprises 12 residues. The germline V gene has CDR1 LGHDT and CDR2 YNNKEL (reference sequence). V lost 0 bases, J lost 5 bases, and 4 bases lay in between. CDR3 nucleotide sequence: TGTGCCAGCAGCCAAGATCGGTATGGCTACACCTTC. Its protein is CASSQDRYGYTF.

The chain links TRBV5-4 to TRBJ2-7; D perhaps matches TRBD1 (6 bases). Trimming took off 0 bases at V and 5 bases at J, with 15 bases between the two ends. Germline assignment: CDR1 SGHNT and CDR2 YYREEE (reference sequence). The CDR3 has 15 amino acids. CDR3 sequence (DNA): TGTGCCAGCAGCTTGGCAGGGGCGCTAATAAACGAGCAGTACTTC. This encodes CASSLAGALINEQYF.

The CDR3 DNA reads TGTGCCAGCTCACCACAGTCAGGGTTGGATGGCTACACCTTC. The encoded protein is CASSPQSGLDGYTF. This chain links TRBV18 with TRBJ1-2; a possible D gene is TRBD1 (5 bases). CDR1 KGHSH and CDR2 LQKENI come from the germline V gene. Trimming took off 1 base at V and 6 bases at J, with 12 bases between the two ends. The CDR3 loop spans 14 amino acids.

Only a few counts were recorded for this clone. The CDR3 loop reads CASSPAGRNEQFF. CDR3 nucleotides: TGCGCCAGCAGCCCAGCGGGGAGGAATGAGCAGTTCTTC. The chain has TRBV10-1 and TRBJ2-1, with TRBD2 identical over 7 bases. Germline V CDR1 and CDR2: WNHNN, SYGVQD (reference sequence). V was clipped by 6 bases and J by 7 bases; unmatched bases: 6. The CDR3 loop spans 13 amino acids.

The rearrangement uses TRBV28 and TRBJ1-5, with 7 positions matching TRBD1. The CDR3 covers 17 residues. Trimming cost V 6 bases and J 5 bases; bases outside gene matches: 16. Per germline, CDR1 MDHEN and CDR2 SYDVKM. The CDR3 region has the DNA TGTGCCAGCAGCCCGGCGAGGGGGCTTAGGGGGGATCAGCCCCAGCATTTT. This sequence encodes CASSPARGLRGDQPQHF.

The gene calls are TRBV29-1 and TRBJ2-7; 12 bases line up with TRBD2. With 5 bases clipped from V and 7 bases from J, the junction kept 12 bases outside the gene matches. CDR3 size: 15 residues. CDR1 and CDR2 (germline): SQVTM, ANQGSEA. CDR3 amino acids: CSVSLRLAGEGEQYF. The CDR3 coding sequence is TGCAGCGTTAGTTTGCGACTAGCGGGAGAGGGGGAGCAGTACTTC.

The gene calls are TRBV6-5 and TRBJ2-5; TRBD1 matches at 10 bases. Trimming removed 4 bases from V and 1 base from J; junction bases left unmatched: 6. Germline CDR1 reads MNHEY; CDR2 reads SVGAGI. The CDR3 totals 16 residues. The CDR3 DNA follows: TGTGCCAGCAGTTTGGGGGACAGGGGTTTCCAAGAGACCCAGTACTTC. The encoded protein is CASSLGDRGFQETQYF.

The chain uses TRBV15 and TRBJ1-5; D call uncertain. The CDR3 extends over 13 amino acids. Trimming pared 4 bases from V and 4 bases from J, leaving 8 bases between. Germline CDR1 is LNHNV and CDR2 is YYDKDF (reference sequence). CDR3 amino acids: CATSNRENQPQHF. The CDR3 nucleotides read TGTGCCACCAGCAATAGGGAGAATCAGCCCCAGCATTTT.

The V gene is TRBV6-5, the J gene TRBJ2-7; tentatively, D is TRBD1 (5 bases). V was pared by 0 bases and J by 4 bases, with 7 bases between. This CDR3 is 13 amino acids long. Looked up from germline, CDR1 is MNHEY and CDR2 is SVGAGI. The CDR3 spells CASSYSRVYEQYF. The DNA of the CDR3 is TGTGCCAGCAGTTACTCCAGGGTTTACGAGCAGTACTTC.

The gene calls are TRBV27 and TRBJ2-7, with 12 bases fitting TRBD2. The CDR3 spans 18 residues. The V and J ends lost 3 bases and 3 bases, in that order; junction bases with no gene match: 12. Germline lookup yields CDR1 MNHEY and CDR2 SMNVEV (reference sequence). The CDR3 bases are TGTGCCAGCAGTTTCTCCAGGACGGGACTAGCGGGTCACTACGAGCAGTACTTC. It translates to CASSFSRTGLAGHYEQYF.

The V and J genes are TRBV6-5 and TRBJ1-1; 11 bases map to TRBD1. The length of the CDR3 is 13 residues. V dropped 6 bases and J dropped 6; count of bases not matched to a gene: 3. Germline V CDR1 and CDR2: MNHEY, SVGAGI. The CDR3 DNA follows: TGTGCCAGCAGGTGGGACAGGGGGTCTGAAGCTTTCTTT. This encodes CASRWDRGSEAFF.

The chain couples TRBV15 to TRBJ2-7; 8 positions agree with TRBD1. The CDR3 length is 16 residues. CDR1 LNHNV and CDR2 YYDKDF come from the germline V gene (reference sequence). After removal of 1 base from V and 3 bases from J, the junction contained 8 bases not matched to a gene. The CDR3 region is CATSRAGRTGIYEQYF. CDR3 DNA: TGTGCCACCAGCAGAGCGGGGCGGACAGGGATCTACGAGCAGTACTTC.

This clone has a single count. This chain connects TRBV28 to TRBJ2-7; 9 nucleotides line up with TRBD1. The CDR3 sequence is 18 residues long. Germline V CDR1 and CDR2: MDHEN, SYDVKM. V was pared by 3 bases and J by 1 base, with 13 bases of the junction left unmatched. The CDR3 nucleotides read TGTGCCAGCAGTTTCCTCGATCCGGGACAGGGTAGGTCCTACGAGCAGTACTTC. It translates to CASSFLDPGQGRSYEQYF.

The V gene is TRBV7-2, the J gene TRBJ2-1; possibly TRBD1 for D (6 bases). This CDR3 is built from 15 residues. Per the germline V gene, CDR1 is SGHTA and CDR2 is FQGNSA. V gave up 5 bases and J gave up 6 bases, with 17 bases separating them. The CDR3 DNA reads TGTGCCAGCAGCCTACAGGGAGACGTAGGCAATGAGCAGTTCTTC. Protein: CASSLQGDVGNEQFF.

The genes are TRBV21-1 and TRBJ2-6; the table names TRBD1, a call not compared with the DNA. TRBV21-1 is a known pseudogene. The CDR3 sequence is 18 residues long. The CDR3 reads CASSKGGTGFTGANVLTF. The DNA for the CDR3 is TGTGCCAGCAGCAAGGGGGGGACAGGGTTCACCGGGGCCAACGTCCTGACTTTC.

This clone was found once. The rearrangement uses TRBV18 and TRBJ1-2; 7 bases fit TRBD1. V trimming: 6 bases; J trimming: 8 bases; junction bases outside the gene matches: 15. Germline V gene data show CDR1 as KGHSH and CDR2 as LQKENI. The CDR3 covers 15 residues. The chain's CDR3 is CASSPNREPGQGYTF. The CDR3 DNA sequence: TGTGCCAGCTCCCCTAACCGTGAACCGGGACAGGGCTACACCTTC.

The chain joins TRBV29-1 to TRBJ2-2; 7 bases align to TRBD2. CDR3 length: 15 amino acids. Trimming took 7 bases from V and 5 from J; bases not matched to a gene: 13. The germline gives CDR1 SQVTM, CDR2 ANQGSEA. DNA of the CDR3: TGCAGCGCCGGAAAATCCCCGGGAGGTACCGGGGAGCTGTTTTTT. Its protein is CSAGKSPGGTGELFF.

J is TRBJ2-1 and V is TRBV7-9; no firm D call. In germline, CDR1 is SEHNR, CDR2 FQNEAQ (reference sequence). Trimming cost V 3 bases and J 4 bases, with 7 bases left between them. CDR3 length equals 13 residues. CDR3 sequence (DNA): TGTGCCAGCAGCTTGAGCGATTACAATGAGCAGTTCTTC. Translating gives CASSLSDYNEQFF.